At least ten counts were recorded for the clone carrying this TCR beta chain. This specimen belongs to a study of low-dose radiotherapy and immunotherapy resistance in tumors. cDNA synthesis used a TRAV/TRBV-specific primer set for both chains. PCR amplification of the TCRs was performed with Phusion for approximately 20 PCR cycles, and it relied on a constant-region primer together with a V-primer adapter. TCRdb ran MiXCR on the reads and lists one entry per CDR3 protein. The data hold some 60,000 distinct CDR3 sequences, with more than 25% observed a single time. Time point given: before trial treatment. The sequence derives from a male donor with rectosigmoid adenocarcinoma. The sample consisted of PBMCs, taken before treatment.

This chain's CDR3 is CASSGRQGLSGNQPQHF. CDR3 nucleotides: TGTGCCAGCAGCGGCCGACAGGGATTGAGCGGCAATCAGCCCCAGCATTTT. This chain connects TRBV7-9 to TRBJ1-5, with 7 bases matching TRBD1. The germline gives CDR1 SEHNR, CDR2 FQNEAQ (reference sequence). V trimming: 5 bases; J trimming: 2 bases; junction bases outside the gene matches: 12. CDR3 length: 17 amino acids. Looking up the rest from reference TRBV7-9 and TRBJ1-5 gives the full variable domain: DTGVSQNPRHKITKRGQNVTFRCDPISEHNRLYWYRQTLGQGPEFLTYFQNEAQLEKSRLLSDRFSAERPKGSFSTLEIQRTEQGDSAMYLCASSGRQGLSGNQPQHFGDGTRLSIL.